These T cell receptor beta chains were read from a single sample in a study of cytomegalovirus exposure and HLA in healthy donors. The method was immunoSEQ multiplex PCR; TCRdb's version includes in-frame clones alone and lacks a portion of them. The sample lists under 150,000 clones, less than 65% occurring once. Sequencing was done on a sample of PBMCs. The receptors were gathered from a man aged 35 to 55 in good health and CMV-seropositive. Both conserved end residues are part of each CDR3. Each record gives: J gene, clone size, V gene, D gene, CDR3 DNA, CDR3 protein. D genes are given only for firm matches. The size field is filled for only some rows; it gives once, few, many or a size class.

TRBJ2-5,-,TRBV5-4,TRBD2,TGTGCCAGCAGCTCCGGACTAGCCCGACGCGAGACCCAGTACTTC,CASSSGLARRETQYF
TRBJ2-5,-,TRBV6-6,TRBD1,TGTGCCAGCAGACCACCGACAGGGTCCCAAGAGACCCAGTACTTC,CASRPPTGSQETQYF
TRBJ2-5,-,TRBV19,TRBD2,TGTGCCAGTAGTATAACTAGCGGAATCCAAGAGACCCAGTACTTC,CASSITSGIQETQYF
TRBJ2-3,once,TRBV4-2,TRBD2,TGTGCCAGCAGCCTCCAGACTAGCGGGGGGTCTAGCACAGATACGCAGTATTTT,CASSLQTSGGSSTDTQYF
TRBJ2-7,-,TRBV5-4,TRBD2,TGTGCCAGCAGCTTGGGACTAGCTGGGGAGCAGTACTTC,CASSLGLAGEQYF
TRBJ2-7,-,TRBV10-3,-,TGTGCCATCTGGAGCGGAGCCTACGAGCAGTACTTC,CAIWSGAYEQYF
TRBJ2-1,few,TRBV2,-,TGTGCCAGTTTGGCGGAGATAGACTCCTACAATGAGCAGTTCTTC,CASLAEIDSYNEQFF
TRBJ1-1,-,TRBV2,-,TGTGCCAGCAGTGCAGGTCTGGACACTGAAGCTTTCTTT,CASSAGLDTEAFF
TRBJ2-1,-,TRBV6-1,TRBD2,TGTGCCAGCAGTGGGGAGACTAGCGGGTTCTACAATGAGCAGTTCTTC,CASSGETSGFYNEQFF
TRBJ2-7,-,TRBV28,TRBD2,TGTGCCAGCGGGACTAGCGGGAACTACGAGCAGTACTTC,CASGTSGNYEQYF
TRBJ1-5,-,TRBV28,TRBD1,TGTGCCAGCAGTTCTCCCGGGACAGGGGATCAGCCCCAGCATTTT,CASSSPGTGDQPQHF
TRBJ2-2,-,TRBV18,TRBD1,TGTGCCAGCTCACCACCTAACAGGGGCGACACCGGGGAGCTGTTTTTT,CASSPPNRGDTGELFF
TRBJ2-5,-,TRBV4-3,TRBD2,TGCGCCAGCAGCCAAGATTGGTCTAGCGGGAATCTGGGAGAGACCCAGTACTTC,CASSQDWSSGNLGETQYF
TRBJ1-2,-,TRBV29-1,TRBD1,TGCAGCGTTGGGGGGGGACAGGGACACTATGGCTACACCTTC,CSVGGGQGHYGYTF
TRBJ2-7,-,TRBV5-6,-,TGTGCCAGCAGCTTGAGGAGGGGGCAGTTCGAGCAGTACTTC,CASSLRRGQFEQYF
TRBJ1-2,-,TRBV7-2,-,TGTGCCAGCAGCTTAGTAGTTCAGGTCAACTATGGCTACACCTTC,CASSLVVQVNYGYTF